These 25 T cell receptor beta chains were sequenced from one sample in a study of blood T cell repertoires in COVID-19. Only in-frame clones appear in the TCRdb table, and some are missing; sequencing was by immunoSEQ multiplex PCR. The sample has some 230,000 clones, about 85% seen once. The sequencing sample was made of peripheral blood. These receptors originate from a man aged 50-59 years who had recovered from COVID-19.

The rearrangement joins TRBV3-1 (or the pseudogene TRBV3-2) to TRBJ2-5, with D maybe TRBD1 (5 bases). V was cut by 1 base and J by 7 bases, with 19 bases left in between. The CDR3 is 16 residues long. The V gene's germline CDR1 is LGHDT and CDR2 YNNKEL (reference sequence). CDR3 in DNA: TGTGCCAGCAGCCAAGCCTATGTGGGGCGCGACGGGACCCAGTACTTC. Protein product: CASSQAYVGRDGTQYF.

J is TRBJ2-4 and V is TRBV7-9; 9 bases match TRBD1. V lost 5 bases, J lost 13 bases, and 9 bases stayed unmatched. Germline-derived CDR1 and CDR2 are SEHNR and FQNEAQ (reference sequence). The CDR3 has 13 amino acids. The CDR3: CASSQGQGQLQYF. For the CDR3, the DNA is TGTGCCAGCAGCCAGGGACAGGGCCAATTACAGTACTTC.

This clone has only a few counts. Other nucleotide sequences from this sample produce the same CDR3. The chain recombines TRBV5-1 with TRBJ1-5; D might be TRBD1 (6 bases). This CDR3 comprises 15 residues. Trimming pared 0 bases from V and 4 bases from J, leaving 11 bases between. CDR1 SGHRS and CDR2 YFSETQ come from the germline V gene. The CDR3 sequence is CASSLDGQGNQPQHF. CDR3 in DNA: TGCGCCAGCAGCTTGGATGGGCAGGGGAATCAGCCCCAGCATTTT.

The rearrangement joins TRBV19 to TRBJ2-7, with TRBD1 matching 8 bases. V trimming: 4 bases; J trimming: 0 bases; junction bases outside the gene matches: 5. Germline values: CDR1 LNHDA, CDR2 SQIVND (reference sequence). This CDR3 region has 15 residues. The CDR3 sequence: CASSTTGTGSYEQYF. The CDR3 nucleotides are TGTGCCAGTAGTACGACCGGGACAGGCTCCTACGAGCAGTACTTC.

The chain couples TRBV5-1 to TRBJ2-3; 8 bases map to TRBD2. The V gene's germline CDR1 is SGHRS and CDR2 YFSETQ. The V and J ends lost 4 bases and 6 bases, in that order; junction bases with no gene match: 7. CDR3 length: 14 amino acids. CDR3 nucleotides: TGCGCCAGCAGCCTAAGCGGGGGCAGGGATACGCAGTATTTT. Amino acids: CASSLSGGRDTQYF. The entire variable domain, with the rest obtained from reference TRBV5-1 and TRBJ2-3, is as follows: KAGVTQTPRYLIKTRGQQVTLSCSPISGHRSVSWYQQTPGQGLQFLFEYFSETQRNKGNFPGRFSGRQFSNSRSEMNVSTLELGDSALYLCASSLSGGRDTQYFGPGTRLTVL.

This chain links TRBV5-4 with TRBJ2-1; possible D gene TRBD2, 5 bases. The CDR3 loop spans 16 amino acids. Germline V lookup: CDR1 SGHNT, CDR2 YYREEE (reference sequence). V shed 5 bases and J shed 0 bases, with 15 bases lying between them. CDR3 in amino acids: CASRSQGRVSYNEQFF. The CDR3 nucleotides are TGTGCCAGCAGATCCCAAGGGCGGGTCTCCTACAATGAGCAGTTCTTC.

This clone came up a few times. The chain links TRBV5-1 to TRBJ2-7, with TRBD2 matching over 9 bases. In germline, CDR1 is SGHRS, CDR2 YFSETQ. The CDR3 covers 15 residues. V shed 0 bases and J 8 bases; nucleotides not matched to a gene: 9. The chain's CDR3 is CASSLGSPREGKQYF. The CDR3, as DNA: TGCGCCAGCAGCTTGGGATCCCCGCGGGAGGGAAAGCAGTACTTC. Full variable domain (rest looked up from reference TRBV5-1 and TRBJ2-7): KAGVTQTPRYLIKTRGQQVTLSCSPISGHRSVSWYQQTPGQGLQFLFEYFSETQRNKGNFPGRFSGRQFSNSRSEMNVSTLELGDSALYLCASSLGSPREGKQYFGPGTRLTVT.

The genes are TRBV28 and TRBJ1-2; 10 bases match TRBD1. J gave up 3 bases and V 6 bases, and 10 bases lay outside the gene matches. Germline CDR1 MDHEN, CDR2 SYDVKM. This CDR3 region has 16 residues. CDR3 amino acids: CASSLDRGRLYYGYTF. Written as DNA, the CDR3 is TGTGCCAGCAGCTTAGACAGGGGGCGCCTTTACTATGGCTACACCTTC.

The chain links TRBV27 to TRBJ2-4, with D tentatively TRBD2 (6 bases). The CDR3 runs 15 residues. V was cut by 5 bases and J by 0 bases, with 11 bases left in between. Germline assignment: CDR1 MNHEY and CDR2 SMNVEV (reference sequence). The CDR3 bases are TGTGCCAGCAGTGCCGGACTACTAGCCAAAAACATTCAGTACTTC. It is translated as CASSAGLLAKNIQYF.

The chain joins TRBV23-1 to TRBJ2-2; the D is unclear. TRBV23-1 falls under the ORF class, with uncertain function. This CDR3 contains 16 residues. Trimming shortened V by 3 bases and J by 0 bases, and 11 bases separated the two germline ends. The CDR3 is CASSQSTPPNTGELFF. The CDR3 DNA reads TGCGCCAGCAGTCAGTCGACACCCCCGAACACCGGGGAGCTGTTTTTT.

This chain joins TRBV28 and TRBJ1-2; TRBD1 is a possible D gene (6 bases). Germline CDR1 MDHEN, CDR2 SYDVKM. The CDR3 has 14 residues. The V end lost 6 bases, the J end lost 5 bases, and 16 bases lay between the germline ends. CDR3: CASSLGGGFYGYTF. CDR3 nucleotide sequence: TGTGCCAGCAGCCTGGGAGGGGGATTTTATGGCTACACCTTC.

The chain uses TRBV7-8 and TRBJ2-1, with 9 bases matching TRBD2. V was clipped by 7 bases and J by 3 bases; unmatched bases: 7. This CDR3 comprises 15 residues. In germline, CDR1 is SGHVS, CDR2 FQNEAQ. CDR3 nucleotides: TGTGCCAGCATATCCGGGACTAGCAGCTACAATGAGCAGTTCTTC. Translated: CASISGTSSYNEQFF.

The rearrangement uses TRBV10-1 and TRBJ2-2; TRBD1 agrees at 12 bases. Trimming cost V 4 bases and J 4 bases; bases outside gene matches: 7. CDR1 is WNHNN and CDR2 is SYGVQD in the germline V gene (reference sequence). The CDR3 is made up of 17 amino acids. DNA of the CDR3: TGCGCCAGCAGTGGCTCCGGGACAGGGGGCTTCACCGGGGAGCTGTTTTTT. Its translation: CASSGSGTGGFTGELFF.

This clone was detected once. This rearrangement joins TRBV7-8 to TRBJ2-1; the match to TRBD2 covers 7 bases. The CDR3 loop spans 15 amino acids. The junction had 5 bases not matched to a gene; V was cut back by 4 bases and J by 2 bases. The V gene's germline CDR1 is SGHVS and CDR2 FQNEAQ. For the CDR3, the DNA is TGTGCCAGCAGCTGGGGAGGGCCCACCTACAATGAGCAGTTCTTC. Translating gives CASSWGGPTYNEQFF. Drawing the rest from reference TRBV7-8 and TRBJ2-1, the complete variable domain is GAGVSQSPRYKVAKRGQDVALRCDPISGHVSLFWYQQALGQGPEFLTYFQNEAQLDKSGLPSDRFFAERPEGSVSTLKIQRTQQEDSAVYLCASSWGGPTYNEQFFGPGTRLTVL.

This rearrangement joins TRBV9 to TRBJ1-3, with TRBD1 matching 8 bases. The CDR3 contains 15 residues. Trimming cost V 0 bases and J 2 bases; bases outside gene matches: 1. CDR1 is SGDLS, CDR2 YYNGEE, per germline. The CDR3 DNA sequence: TGTGCCAGCAGCGTAGGGACAGGGACTGGAAACACCATATATTTT. Translation gives CASSVGTGTGNTIYF.

V is TRBV18 and J is TRBJ1-1; 9 positions agree with TRBD1. The V and J ends lost 5 bases and 5 bases, in that order; junction bases with no gene match: 6. Per the germline V gene, CDR1 is KGHSH and CDR2 is LQKENI. The CDR3 runs 14 residues. The CDR3 coding sequence is TGTGCCAGCTCAGCGACAGGGGGGGGAACTGAAGCTTTCTTT. It yields the protein CASSATGGGTEAFF. Together with reference TRBV18 and TRBJ1-1, the CDR3 gives the full variable domain: NAGVMQNPRHLVRRRGQEARLRCSPMKGHSHVYWYRQLPEEGLKFMVYLQKENIIDESGMPKERFSAEFPKEGPSILRIQQVVRGDSAAYFCASSATGGGTEAFFGQGTRLTVV.

The V gene is TRBV2, the J gene TRBJ1-6; D not certain. Germline V gene sequence: CDR1 SNHLY, CDR2 FYNNEI. Trimming took off 0 bases at V and 8 bases at J, with 11 bases between the two ends. The CDR3 is made up of 15 amino acids. This chain's CDR3 is CASSEAETSYSPLHF. The CDR3 DNA is TGTGCCAGCAGTGAAGCCGAGACAAGTTATTCACCCCTCCACTTT.

The V gene is TRBV4-1, the J gene TRBJ2-3; D possibly corresponds to TRBD2 (6 bases). The germline V and J ends were trimmed by 0 bases and 1 base, with 14 bases remaining between them. The CDR3 is 17 amino acids. CDR1 and CDR2 from the germline V gene are MGHRA and YSYEKL. The CDR3 DNA sequence: TGCGCCAGCAGCCAAGATTTTCGGGCTAGCGGCACAGATACGCAGTATTTT. Amino acids: CASSQDFRASGTDTQYF.

The V gene is TRBV27, the J gene TRBJ2-3; a possible D gene is TRBD2 (6 bases). The CDR3 totals 14 residues. Germline CDR1 is MNHEY and CDR2 is SMNVEV (reference sequence). V lost 8 bases, J lost 6 bases, and 18 bases lay in between. The DNA of the CDR3 is TGTGCCAGCGGGGGGAGCCTGCGAGTGGATACGCAGTATTTT. This codes for CASGGSLRVDTQYF.

The V gene is TRBV5-1, the J gene TRBJ2-2, with D possibly being TRBD1 (6 bases). The CDR3 covers 17 residues. Trimming took off 1 base at V and 0 bases at J, with 13 bases between the two ends. Per the germline V gene, CDR1 is SGHRS and CDR2 is YFSETQ. The CDR3: CASSLTTGHSNTGELFF. CDR3 DNA sequence: TGCGCCAGCAGCTTGACAACGGGACACTCGAACACCGGGGAGCTGTTTTTT.

The chain joins TRBV5-1 to TRBJ2-7; 9 bases are a match to TRBD1. The CDR3 extends over 14 amino acids. Unmatched junction bases numbered 4, after V lost 2 bases and J lost 4 bases. Germline V gene lookup returns CDR1 SGHRS and CDR2 YFSETQ. The CDR3 spells CASSLPGQGYEQYF. DNA of the CDR3: TGCGCCAGCAGCTTACCGGGACAGGGATACGAGCAGTACTTC.

This clone was observed a few times. The chain links TRBV11-3 to TRBJ2-2; no definite D call. Germline CDR1 reads SGHNT; CDR2 reads YENEEA. CDR3 length equals 12 residues. V lost 5 bases and J lost 1, with 2 bases in between. The CDR3 DNA reads TGTGCCAGCAGCCGGAACACCGGGGAGCTGTTTTTT. Translating gives CASSRNTGELFF.

This sequence joins TRBV19 and TRBJ1-4; 8 bases are a match to TRBD1. The CDR3 totals 13 residues. Trimming took 5 bases from V and 8 from J; bases not matched to a gene: 4. Germline CDR1 reads LNHDA; CDR2 reads SQIVND (reference sequence). The CDR3 DNA follows: TGTGCCAGTAGTCCTCGGGACAGGGAAAAACTGTTTTTT. This sequence encodes CASSPRDREKLFF.

The J gene is TRBJ1-5, the V gene TRBV6-1, with D hard to call. Trimming removed 1 base from V and 9 bases from J, with 13 bases in between. This CDR3 contains 14 residues. CDR1 and CDR2 (germline): MNHNS, SASEGT. CDR3 sequence (DNA): TGTGCCAGCAGTGAAGGCGGGGTTGTGTTGCCCCAGCATTTT. Encoded protein: CASSEGGVVLPQHF.

This chain joins TRBV7-2 and TRBJ2-7; TRBD1 matches 7 bases. Looked up from germline, CDR1 is SGHTA and CDR2 is FQGNSA. With V trimmed by 5 bases and J by 8 bases, 9 bases remained unmatched. The CDR3 runs to 13 residues. CDR3 nucleotides: TGTGCCAGCAGCGACCGGGACAGCCCTCAGCAGTACTTC. Amino acids: CASSDRDSPQQYF.